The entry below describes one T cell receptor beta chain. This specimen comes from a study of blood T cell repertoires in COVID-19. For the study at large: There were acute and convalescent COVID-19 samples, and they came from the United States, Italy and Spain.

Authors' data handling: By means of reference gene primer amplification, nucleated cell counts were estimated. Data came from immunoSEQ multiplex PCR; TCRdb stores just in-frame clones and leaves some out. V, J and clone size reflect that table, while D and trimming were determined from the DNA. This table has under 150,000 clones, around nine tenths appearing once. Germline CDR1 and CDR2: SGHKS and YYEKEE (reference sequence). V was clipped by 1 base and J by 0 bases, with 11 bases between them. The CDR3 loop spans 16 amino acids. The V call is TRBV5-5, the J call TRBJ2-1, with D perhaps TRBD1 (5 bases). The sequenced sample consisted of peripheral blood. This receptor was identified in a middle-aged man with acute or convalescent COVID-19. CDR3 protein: CASSLTGKGSYNEQFF. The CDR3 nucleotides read TGTGCCAGCAGCTTGACAGGCAAGGGCTCCTACAATGAGCAGTTCTTC.